This T cell receptor beta chain was identified during a study of shared clonotypes between healthy human individuals. Selected positively for CCR7 and CD45RO-negative, naive CD8 cells excluded terminally differentiated effector memory CD45RA+ cells. The assay was immunoSEQ multiplex PCR, and TCRdb's table has in-frame clones only and misses some. Here the sample spans around 2.1 million clones, more than 85% being singletons. The CDR3 is made up of 14 amino acids. Trimming left V 7 bases short and J 4 bases short, with 16 bases between. Germline V gene lookup returns CDR1 MNHNS and CDR2 SASEGT. The chain links TRBV6-1 to TRBJ1-1; possibly TRBD1 for D (5 bases). The source of this sequence is a young man in good health. Some clones in this sample may be carry-over from other donors' samples. The sequencing input was naive CD8+ T cells from PBMCs. The CDR3 reads CASIFGGGGTEAFF. The CDR3 region has the DNA TGTGCCAGCATCTTCGGGGGGGGTGGCACTGAAGCTTTCTTT.